Sequencing of this T cell receptor (beta chain) was carried out in a study of spatial heterogeneity in lung cancer. Study background: For tumor regions, TCR transcript counts showed a strong correlation with a T cell module score derived from matched bulk RNA-seq. Findings and limits, study-wide: Tracking of tumor mutation counts was seen in expanded intratumoral alpha and beta TCR counts.

Stated time point: sample taken at primary tumor resection. The approximately 79 donors had untreated early-stage non-small cell lung cancer. To note about this clonotype: Its antigen is unidentified.

The CDR3 runs to 15 residues. Germline CDR1 and CDR2: LGHNA and YNFKEQ. V dropped 0 bases and J dropped 4 bases, with 10 bases sitting between them. Every molecule of TCR cDNA had its own unique molecular identifier. Using its own MiXCR run on the 5' RACE reads, TCRdb lists one record per CDR3 protein. The sample contains about 25,000 distinct CDR3 sequences, around 8.8% of which appear only once. The chain carries TRBV4-2 and TRBJ1-3, with D perhaps TRBD1 (5 bases). This receptor was identified in a male donor with early-stage non-small cell lung cancer. The sample consisted of lung tumor tissue, taken at surgery. The CDR3 DNA reads as TGTGCCAGCAGCCAAGATCGGGGCTGGGGAAACACCATATATTTT. It yields the protein CASSQDRGWGNTIYF.